This T cell receptor beta chain emerged from a study of cytomegalovirus exposure and HLA in healthy donors. Overall study results and limits: Cytomegalovirus association was assigned to about 150 TCR beta chains.

The CDR3 covers 15 residues. The V and J ends lost 8 bases and 3 bases, in that order; junction bases with no gene match: 12. Germline V gene sequence: CDR1 MNHNS, CDR2 SASEGT. Comment on this clone: The antigen remains undetermined.

Amplification used 60 Vbeta primers and 13 Jbeta primers. Sequencing used immunoSEQ multiplex PCR; TCRdb keeps in-frame clones, though not all of them. The sample records fewer than 250,000 clones, around 87% being singletons. The TCR originated in a woman younger than 35 in good health and CMV-seronegative. Sequenced input: PBMCs. The gene calls are TRBV6-1 and TRBJ2-7, with 8 bases identical to TRBD2. CDR3 nucleotide sequence: TGTGCCAGCGGGGATAGTCCGGGACTAGTCTACGAGCAGTACTTC. It yields the protein CASGDSPGLVYEQYF.